Listed here are 22 T cell receptor beta chains from one sample, sequenced in a study of response to subunit inactivated influenza vaccine. TCRdb reprocessed the RT-PCR reads via MiXCR and lists one record per CDR3 protein. The table shows about 500,000 distinct CDR3 sequences, with 10% to 15% occurring only once. The sample consisted of PBMCs from blood, taken around seven weeks after vaccination. Receptor source: a man between 45 and 60 years old who received an inactivated influenza vaccine.

The chain is built from TRBV7-8 and TRBJ2-7; TRBD2 agrees at 13 bases. V shed 5 bases and J 5 bases; nucleotides not matched to a gene: 9. The CDR3 is made up of 16 amino acids. CDR1 and CDR2 from the germline V gene are SGHVS and FQNEAQ. The DNA of the CDR3 is TGTGCCAGCAGCCCCTCTTGGGGACTAGCGGGGAACGAGCAGTACTTC. Translating it yields CASSPSWGLAGNEQYF. Supplemented by reference TRBV7-8 and TRBJ2-7, the full variable domain reads GAGVSQSPRYKVAKRGQDVALRCDPISGHVSLFWYQQALGQGPEFLTYFQNEAQLDKSGLPSDRFFAERPEGSVSTLKIQRTQQEDSAVYLCASSPSWGLAGNEQYFGPGTRLTVT.

This clonotype showed up just a few times. The DNA for the CDR3 is TGCGCCAGCAGCTTCCCGACGACTAGCGGGAGTTTATACGAGCAGTACTTC. Encoded protein: CASSFPTTSGSLYEQYF. This rearrangement joins TRBV5-1 to TRBJ2-7; 12 bases align to TRBD2. CDR1 SGHRS and CDR2 YFSETQ come from the germline V gene. The CDR3 runs to 17 residues. V trimming: 2 bases; J trimming: 4 bases; junction bases outside the gene matches: 10.

V gene TRBV9 combines with J gene TRBJ2-5; 7 bases line up with TRBD1. Germline CDR1 and CDR2: SGDLS and YYNGEE. The CDR3 sequence is 16 residues long. V lost 0 bases to trimming and J lost 2 bases; unmatched junction nucleotides: 7. The CDR3 spells CASSVATRDSQETQYF. The CDR3 coding sequence is TGTGCCAGCAGCGTAGCTACTCGGGACAGTCAAGAGACCCAGTACTTC.

The chain links TRBV25-1 to TRBJ2-2, with D perhaps TRBD1 or TRBD2 (5 bases each). The CDR3 extends over 16 amino acids. V lost 3 bases and J 2 bases, leaving 13 bases between the germline ends. The V gene's germline CDR1 is MGHDK and CDR2 SYGVNS. CDR3 sequence: CASSDTGTANTGELFF. Here the CDR3 DNA reads TGTGCCAGCAGTGATACCGGGACGGCAAACACCGGGGAGCTGTTTTTT. The entire variable domain, with the rest obtained from reference TRBV25-1 and TRBJ2-2, is as follows: EADIYQTPRYLVIGTGKKITLECSQTMGHDKMYWYQQDPGMELHLIHYSYGVNSTEKGDLSSESTVSRIRTEHFPLTLESARPSHTSQYLCASSDTGTANTGELFFGEGSRLTVL.

This rearrangement joins TRBV4-3 to TRBJ2-1; D may match TRBD1 or TRBD2 (5 bases each). This CDR3 spans 15 amino acids. Trimming took 3 bases from V and 8 from J, leaving 17 bases between them. Per germline, CDR1 LGHNA and CDR2 YSLEER. In DNA form, the CDR3 reads TGCGCCAGCAGCCAGGGGACCCCGGCGGGCGATGAGCAGTTCTTC. Protein sequence: CASSQGTPAGDEQFF.

This clonotype was picked up a small number of times. This chain links TRBV7-2 with TRBJ2-1; D call uncertain. The CDR3 contains 11 residues. Germline CDR1 reads SGHTA; CDR2 reads FQGNSA. Trimming removed 4 bases at V and 8 bases at J, with 6 bases between. The CDR3 DNA sequence: TGTGCCAGCAGCTCAATATATGAGCAGTTCTTC. Protein sequence: CASSSIYEQFF.

This chain links TRBV20-1 with TRBJ2-1; 7 bases map to TRBD2. J was trimmed by 5 bases and V by 3 bases; bases with no gene match: 7. Germline CDR1 is DFQATT and CDR2 is SNEGSKA (reference sequence). The CDR3 spans 14 residues. The CDR3 DNA follows: TGCAGTGCTAGTCCAGGACTAGGCCACAATGAGCAGTTCTTC. Amino acid sequence: CSASPGLGHNEQFF.

The chain has TRBV5-1 and TRBJ1-1, with D tentatively TRBD1 (5 bases). Between the trimmed V and J ends, which lost 0 bases and 5 bases, there was a span of 11 bases. CDR3 length: 14 amino acids. CDR1 SGHRS and CDR2 YFSETQ come from the germline V gene. The CDR3, as DNA: TGCGCCAGCAGCTTGGAGGCAGGGATGACTGAAGCTTTCTTT. Protein sequence: CASSLEAGMTEAFF.

The chain employs TRBV6-1 and TRBJ2-2; possible D gene TRBD2, 5 bases. The germline V gene encodes CDR1 MNHNS and CDR2 SASEGT. Between the trimmed V and J ends, which lost 5 bases and 7 bases, there was a span of 14 bases. The CDR3 totals 14 residues. DNA for the CDR3: TGTGCCAGCAGTCCAAGTGCAGGAGGCGGGGAGCTGTTTTTT. As protein: CASSPSAGGGELFF.

This rearrangement joins TRBV20-1 to TRBJ1-2; 10 nucleotides agree with TRBD1. CDR1 is DFQATT and CDR2 is SNEGSKA in the germline V gene (reference sequence). The CDR3 has 14 amino acids. The junction had 10 bases not matched to a gene; V was cut back by 6 bases and J by 6 bases. CDR3 amino acids: CSAGTGDFLDGYTF. The CDR3, as DNA: TGCAGTGCAGGGACAGGGGACTTTTTGGATGGCTACACCTTC.

This chain connects TRBV10-3 to TRBJ2-3; D call uncertain. CDR3 length: 12 residues. Germline V gene sequence: CDR1 ENHRY, CDR2 SYGVKD. Trimming shortened V by 8 bases and J by 4 bases, and 10 bases separated the two germline ends. Written as DNA, the CDR3 is TGTGCCATCGCTGGAGATTCAGATACGCAGTATTTT. Amino acids: CAIAGDSDTQYF.

CDR3 loop: CSASLGTSGTIQETQYF. CDR3 DNA: TGCAGTGCTAGTCTCGGGACTAGCGGGACCATCCAAGAGACCCAGTACTTC. This sequence joins TRBV20-1 and TRBJ2-5, with 13 bases fitting TRBD2. The V gene end was trimmed by 3 bases and the J gene end by 1 base; junction bases not matched to a gene: 8. The CDR3 sequence is 17 residues long. The germline CDR1 and CDR2 sequences are DFQATT and SNEGSKA (reference sequence).

As DNA, the CDR3 is TGTGCCAGCACCCGGGGACTAGATCCCTACGAGCAGTACTTC. Its translation: CASTRGLDPYEQYF. This chain uses TRBV5-8 with TRBJ2-7; the match to TRBD2 covers 8 bases. Looked up from germline, CDR1 is SGHTS and CDR2 is YDEGEE. With V trimmed by 6 bases and J by 2 bases, 7 bases remained unmatched. The CDR3 sequence is 14 residues long.

This clonotype was seen only a few times. The chain joins TRBV7-9 to TRBJ1-2; D unresolved. Germline assignment: CDR1 SEHNR and CDR2 FQNEAQ (reference sequence). Trimming shortened V by 0 bases and J by 2 bases, and 13 bases separated the two germline ends. The CDR3 has 16 amino acids. CDR3 nucleotide sequence: TGTGCCAGCAGCTTAGCGAAGGGAACCTGGAACTATGGCTACACCTTC. Amino acid sequence: CASSLAKGTWNYGYTF.

This clonotype has only a few counts. The chain couples TRBV7-2 to TRBJ2-7; TRBD2 agrees at 10 bases. The J segment lost 2 bases and the V segment lost 0 bases, leaving 1 base of the junction unmatched. The CDR3 loop spans 15 amino acids. Germline V gives CDR1 SGHTA, CDR2 FQGNSA. Here the CDR3 reads CASSLAAGGTYEQYF. Written as DNA, the CDR3 is TGTGCCAGCAGCTTAGCAGCGGGAGGGACCTACGAGCAGTACTTC.

The chain has TRBV7-8 and TRBJ1-2; TRBD1 agrees at 10 bases. V shed 1 base and J 1 base; nucleotides not matched to a gene: 3. The germline CDR1 and CDR2 sequences are SGHVS and FQNEAQ. There are 16 residues in the CDR3. This CDR3 reads CASSLGGQGINYGYTF. The CDR3 coding sequence is TGTGCCAGCAGCTTAGGGGGACAGGGGATTAACTATGGCTACACCTTC.

The rearrangement uses TRBV5-1 and TRBJ2-1; 7 bases fit TRBD2. CDR3 length: 12 residues. CDR1 and CDR2 from the germline V gene are SGHRS and YFSETQ. V shed 6 bases and J 8 bases; nucleotides not matched to a gene: 5. The CDR3 DNA reads as TGCGCCAGCAAAGCGGGAAGCTATGAGCAGTTCTTC. Its translation is CASKAGSYEQFF.

This clonotype was seen a handful of times. CDR3 nucleotide sequence: TGCAGCGTAGTGACAGGGGGCAATCAGCCCCAGCATTTT. Its translation is CSVVTGGNQPQHF. The genes are TRBV29-1 and TRBJ1-5; 8 nucleotides align to TRBD1. Germline V lookup: CDR1 SQVTM, CDR2 ANQGSEA. V was clipped by 6 bases and J by 2 bases; unmatched bases: 3. CDR3 length equals 13 residues. Using reference TRBV29-1 and TRBJ1-5 for the parts outside the CDR3, the full variable domain is SAVISQKPSRDICQRGTSLTIQCQVDSQVTMMFWYRQQPGQSLTLIATANQGSEATYESGFVIDKFPISRPNLTFSTLTVSNMSPEDSSIYLCSVVTGGNQPQHFGDGTRLSIL.

This chain connects TRBV6-2 or TRBV6-3 to TRBJ2-7; D is unclear. This CDR3 has 14 amino acids. The germline V gene has CDR1 MNHEY and CDR2 SVGEGT. V was shortened by 2 bases and J by 5 bases, with 13 bases between the two germline ends. CDR3 DNA sequence: TGTGCCAGCAGTTACGCCCCGGCGGCCCACGAGCAGTACTTC. This gives the protein CASSYAPAAHEQYF.

This clonotype was counted only a few times. The rearrangement joins TRBV12-3 or TRBV12-4 to TRBJ2-1, with D possibly matching TRBD2 (6 bases). The ends were cut back, 6 bases at V and 6 bases at J, with 18 bases in the middle. The CDR3 contains 15 residues. The CDR3 loop reads CASSTGSPWGNEQFF. DNA of the CDR3: TGTGCCAGCAGCACCGGGAGCCCCTGGGGCAATGAGCAGTTCTTC.

The table lists this clonotype with many counts. The chain recombines TRBV29-1 with TRBJ2-5; D is unclear. Between the trimmed V and J ends, which lost 7 bases and 5 bases, there was a span of 11 bases. The CDR3 contains 11 residues. CDR1 and CDR2 (germline): SQVTM, ANQGSEA. CDR3 protein: CSAQSWETQYF. The DNA of the CDR3 is TGCAGCGCCCAATCCTGGGAGACCCAGTACTTC.

In this sample, this clonotype turned up a few times. V is TRBV6-2 or TRBV6-3 and J is TRBJ1-5, with 8 bases fitting TRBD1. CDR1 is MNHEY and CDR2 is SVGEGT in the germline V gene. The CDR3 contains 13 residues. The J segment lost 5 bases and the V segment lost 5 bases, leaving 2 bases of the junction unmatched. The CDR3 protein is CASSTGGHQPQHF. CDR3 in DNA: TGTGCCAGCAGTACAGGGGGTCATCAGCCCCAGCATTTT.